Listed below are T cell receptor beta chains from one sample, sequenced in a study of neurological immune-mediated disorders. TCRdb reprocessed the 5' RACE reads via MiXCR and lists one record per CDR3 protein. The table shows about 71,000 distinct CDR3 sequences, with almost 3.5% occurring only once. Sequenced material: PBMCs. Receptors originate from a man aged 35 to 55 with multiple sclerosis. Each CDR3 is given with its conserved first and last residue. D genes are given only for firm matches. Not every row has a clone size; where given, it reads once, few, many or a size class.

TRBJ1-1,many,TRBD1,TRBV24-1,TGTGCTAGACCCGACAGGGGGGGCAACACTGAAGCTTTCTTT,CARPDRGGNTEAFF
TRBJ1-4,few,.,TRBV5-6,TGTGCCAGCAGCATTGGGGTTACTAATGAAAAACTGTTTTTT,CASSIGVTNEKLFF
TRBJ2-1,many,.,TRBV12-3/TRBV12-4,TGTGCCAGCAGCCGGCGGCCTGGGAATGAGCAGTTCTTC,CASSRRPGNEQFF
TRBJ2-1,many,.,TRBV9,TGTGCCAGCAGCTCACGGACAGAGACTCTCAATGAGCAGTTCTTC,CASSSRTETLNEQFF
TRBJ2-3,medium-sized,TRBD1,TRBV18,TGTGCCAGCTCAGGCCCGGGACAGGGAACAGATACGCAGTATTTT,CASSGPGQGTDTQYF
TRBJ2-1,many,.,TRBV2,TGTGCCAGCAGTGAATCCCCCGGAGGGATCGATAAGTTCTTC,CASSESPGGIDKFF
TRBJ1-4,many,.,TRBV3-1,TGTGCCAGCAGCCTCGGAACAGGGGAAAAACTGTTTTTT,CASSLGTGEKLFF
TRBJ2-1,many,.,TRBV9,TGTGCCAGCGGGCCAGATATCAGGTGGGATGAGCAGTTCTTC,CASGPDIRWDEQFF
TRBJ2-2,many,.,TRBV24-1,TGTGCCACCAGTGTCGGCAGCGGGGAGCTGTTTTTT,CATSVGSGELFF
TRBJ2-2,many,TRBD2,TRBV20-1,TGCAGTGCTAGAGACGCCTTAGCGGGGGGAACCGGGGAGCTGTTTTTT,CSARDALAGGTGELFF
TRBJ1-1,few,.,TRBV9,TGTGCCAGCAGCGTCGGGGAGTTCACTGAAGCTTTCTTT,CASSVGEFTEAFF
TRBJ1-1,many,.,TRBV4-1,TGCGCCAGCAGCCAAGGGGGCGGATTGGCCACTGAAGCTTTCTTT,CASSQGGGLATEAFF
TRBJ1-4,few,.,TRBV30,TGTGCCTGGAGTGGGCTAGGAGCAACTAATGAAAAACTGTTTTTT,CAWSGLGATNEKLFF
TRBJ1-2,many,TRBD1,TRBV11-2,TGTGCCAGCAGCTTGGACAGGGGGTTTGACTATGGCTACACCTTC,CASSLDRGFDYGYTF
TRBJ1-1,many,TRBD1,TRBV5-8,TGTGCCAGCAGCTCCGACAGGGTACCGGGCACTGAAGCTTTCTTT,CASSSDRVPGTEAFF
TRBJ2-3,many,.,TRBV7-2,TGTGCCAGCAGCTTAGGGGGGGGCCCAGATACGCAGTATTTT,CASSLGGGPDTQYF
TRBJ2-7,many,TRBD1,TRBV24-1,TGTGCCACCAGTGATGGCGGGACAGGGCTCGAGCAGTACTTC,CATSDGGTGLEQYF
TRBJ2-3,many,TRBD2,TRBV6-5,TGTGCCAGCAGTTTCTCCGGGACTAGCGGGGATACGCAGTATTTT,CASSFSGTSGDTQYF
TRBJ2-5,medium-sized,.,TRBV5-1,TGCGCCAGCAGCTTGGCCCGCGAGACCCAGTACTTC,CASSLARETQYF
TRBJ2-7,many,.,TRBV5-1,TGCGCCAGCAGCTTGGGCTCCCCTTCCGGGACTCGGAGCTCCTACGAGCAGTACTTC,CASSLGSPSGTRSSYEQYF
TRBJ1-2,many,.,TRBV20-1,TGCAGTGCTCGTCGGGGCATATCTGATGGCTACACCTTC,CSARRGISDGYTF
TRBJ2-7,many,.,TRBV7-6,TGTGCCAGCAGCTTTGAAGGCCCGGGCTCCTACGAGCAGTACTTC,CASSFEGPGSYEQYF
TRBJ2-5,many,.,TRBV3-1,TGTGCCAGCAGCCAAGGAGCGGGTGGAGAGACCCAGTACTTC,CASSQGAGGETQYF
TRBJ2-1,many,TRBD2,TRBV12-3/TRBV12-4,TGTGCCAGCAGTTTAGGGACTAGCGTAAGGAGCTCCTACAATGAGCAGTTCTTC,CASSLGTSVRSSYNEQFF
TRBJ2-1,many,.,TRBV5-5,TGTGCCAGCAGCTTGGAGAGCGAGGATGAGCAGTTCTTC,CASSLESEDEQFF
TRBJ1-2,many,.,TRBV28,TGTGCCAGCGTTTTCGGCAGAAACTATGGCTACACCTTC,CASVFGRNYGYTF
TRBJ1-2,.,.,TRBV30,TGTGCCTGGAGTGTAAGAGGTCCGATTGGCTACACCTTC,CAWSVRGPIGYTF
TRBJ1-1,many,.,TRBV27,TGTGCCAGCAGTGTACAGGGTGGTGCTGAAGCTTTCTTT,CASSVQGGAEAFF
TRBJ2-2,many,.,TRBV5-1,TGCGCCAGCAGTCCAGGACAGATCACCGGGGAGCTGTTTTTT,CASSPGQITGELFF
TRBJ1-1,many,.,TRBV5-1,TGCGCCAGCAGCACCGGGACACCAAACACTGAAGCTTTCTTT,CASSTGTPNTEAFF
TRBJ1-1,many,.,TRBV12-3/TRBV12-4,TGTGCCAGCAGTGTCGCCAGAGAAGCTTTCTTT,CASSVAREAFF
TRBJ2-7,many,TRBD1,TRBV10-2,TGCGCCAGCAGTGAGGACAGGGTGGGCGAGCAGTACTTC,CASSEDRVGEQYF
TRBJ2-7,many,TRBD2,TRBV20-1,TGCAGTGCTGACCCCGGGACTAGCGGGTTGGGGGGGGACTACGAGCAGTACTTC,CSADPGTSGLGGDYEQYF
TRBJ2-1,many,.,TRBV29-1,TGCAGCGTTGATAAGAACAATGAGCAGTTCTTC,CSVDKNNEQFF
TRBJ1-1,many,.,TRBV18,TGTGCCAGCTCACCCTCCAGGAGCTTGGGCACTGAAGCTTTCTTT,CASSPSRSLGTEAFF
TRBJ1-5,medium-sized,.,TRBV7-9,TGTGCCAGCAGCTTAAGCGGGCCAGGGGATCAGCCCCAGCATTTT,CASSLSGPGDQPQHF
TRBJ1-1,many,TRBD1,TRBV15,TGTGCCACCAGCAGAGAGGGACAGGGTGGAGGAGCAGCTTTCTTT,CATSREGQGGGAAFF
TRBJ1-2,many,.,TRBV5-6,TGTGCCAGCAGCTTGGTTCTGGAGGACAGCTATGGCTACACCTTC,CASSLVLEDSYGYTF
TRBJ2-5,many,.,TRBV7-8,TGTGCCAGCAGCTTAATGCAAATCCAAGAGACCCAGTACTTC,CASSLMQIQETQYF
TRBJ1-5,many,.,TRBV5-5,TGTGCCAGCAGCCTAGGACTGAATAGCAATCAGCCCCAGCATTTT,CASSLGLNSNQPQHF